Shown below are 21 T cell receptor beta chains from a single sample sequenced in a study of T cells in Graves' hyperthyroidism and ophthalmopathy. TCR beta CDR3 regions were amplified from RNA transcripts. The HTBI primer set drove a first-round RT-PCR of the TCR CDR3. TCRdb processed the multiplex PCR reads anew with MiXCR; each CDR3 protein has one entry. The sample has 610,000 or so distinct CDR3 sequences; more than 45% are singletons. The sample taken for sequencing was peripheral blood or thyroid tissue (not recorded which). The receptors stem from a woman aged 18-29 years with Graves' hyperthyroidism.

A note on this clonotype: It is unclear where the CDR3 begins or ends on the DNA, so no DNA is shown, and the CDR3 is as TCRdb lists it. The V gene is TRBV12-3 or TRBV12-4, the J gene TRBJ1-4. The CDR3 length is 11 residues, termini included. The CDR3 region is CASSVAGNCFF.

The chain joins TRBV29-1 to TRBJ2-7; 11 nucleotides align to TRBD1. The CDR3 has 13 residues. The trim removed 5 bases at V and 7 bases at J, leaving 7 bases unmatched. The germline V gene encodes CDR1 SQVTM and CDR2 ANQGSEA. The CDR3 DNA reads as TGCAGCGTTAAAGGACAGGGGGCCGAGGAGCAGTACTTC. The encoded protein is CSVKGQGAEEQYF.

The V call is TRBV7-2, the J call TRBJ2-7; TRBD2 matches 10 bases. Germline V gene sequence: CDR1 SGHTA, CDR2 FQGNSA. CDR3 size: 19 residues. Trimming cost V 3 bases and J 6 bases; bases outside gene matches: 20. Here the CDR3 DNA reads TGTGCCAGCAGCTTCGCAAAAAGCTCCACTGGGACTAGCGTTACCGAGCAGTACTTC. This translates into CASSFAKSSTGTSVTEQYF. Looking up the rest from reference TRBV7-2 and TRBJ2-7 gives the full variable domain: GAGVSQSPSNKVTEKGKDVELRCDPISGHTALYWYRQSLGQGLEFLIYFQGNSAPDKSGLPSDRFSAERTGGSVSTLTIQRTQQEDSAVYLCASSFAKSSTGTSVTEQYFGPGTRLTVT.

The chain recombines TRBV20-1 with TRBJ1-1; the match to TRBD1 covers 8 bases. Trimming cost V 4 bases and J 10 bases; bases outside gene matches: 2. The CDR3 spans 10 residues. The germline V gene encodes CDR1 DFQATT and CDR2 SNEGSKA (reference sequence). The CDR3 DNA reads as TGCAGTGCTACCGACAGGGGAGCTTTCTTT. Protein: CSATDRGAFF.

This chain links TRBV2 with TRBJ1-2; a weak D match, TRBD1 (6 bases). This CDR3 is 16 amino acids long. V shed 6 bases and J shed 0 bases, with 17 bases lying between them. Germline V gene data show CDR1 as SNHLY and CDR2 as FYNNEI. The CDR3 DNA sequence: TGTGCCAGCAGACCTCTCAGGGGTGGCACTAACTATGGCTACACCTTC. Translation: CASRPLRGGTNYGYTF.

Ten or more counts support this clonotype. The chain links TRBV19 to TRBJ1-1, with D hard to call. CDR3 length: 13 amino acids. Trimming shortened V by 7 bases and J by 1 base, and 10 bases separated the two germline ends. The germline gives CDR1 LNHDA, CDR2 SQIVND (reference sequence). The chain's CDR3 is CASKGRENTEAFF. The CDR3 DNA reads TGTGCCAGTAAGGGAAGAGAGAACACTGAAGCTTTCTTT.

This clonotype was recorded many times. This chain joins TRBV19 and TRBJ1-1, with D hard to call. There are 13 residues in the CDR3. V was shortened by 6 bases and J by 7 bases, with 15 bases between the two germline ends. CDR1 LNHDA and CDR2 SQIVND come from the germline V gene (reference sequence). CDR3: CASSGRQELEAFF. The CDR3 bases are TGTGCCAGTAGCGGTAGGCAGGAGCTTGAAGCTTTCTTT. Full variable domain (remainder filled in from reference TRBV19 and TRBJ1-1): DGGITQSPKYLFRKEGQNVTLSCEQNLNHDAMYWYRQDPGQGLRLIYYSQIVNDFQKGDIAEGYSVSREKKESFPLTVTSAQKNPTAFYLCASSGRQELEAFFGQGTRLTVV.

To note about this clonotype: Being one base from a much bigger clone, this may be a read error. This sequence joins TRBV5-1 and TRBJ2-7; D possibly matches TRBD1 or TRBD2 (5 bases each). The ends were cut back, 10 bases at V and 3 bases at J, with 17 bases in the middle. CDR3 size: 13 residues. Germline CDR1 and CDR2: SGHRS and YFSETQ. The CDR3 sequence: CAASGGESYEQYF. For the CDR3, the DNA is TGCGCCGCCAGTGGGGGTGAGAGCTACGAGCAGTACTTC.

Worth noting for this clonotype: This may be a read error: a much more frequent sequence differs by one nucleotide. No conserved phenylalanine or tryptophan is present at the end of the CDR3, so a read error is the likely explanation. The rearrangement uses TRBV25-1 and TRBJ1-1, with TRBD1 as a possible D gene (5 bases). The ends were cut back, 6 bases at V and 4 bases at J, with 15 bases in the middle. The CDR3 is made up of 14 amino acids. In germline, CDR1 is MGHDK, CDR2 SYGVNS. The CDR3 DNA reads as TGTGCCAGCAGCTTAATCCAGGGCACCACTGAAGCTTTCCTT. It yields the protein CASSLIQGTTEAFL.

This clonotype was detected many times. The rearrangement links TRBV5-1 to TRBJ1-1; D is possibly TRBD1 (6 bases). This CDR3 is built from 15 residues. Germline V CDR1 and CDR2: SGHRS, YFSETQ. V was shortened by 0 bases and J by 4 bases, with 13 bases between the two germline ends. CDR3 sequence: CASSLAPGVSTEAFF. CDR3 coding DNA: TGCGCCAGCAGCTTGGCTCCAGGGGTGAGCACTGAAGCTTTCTTT.

Many counts were recorded for this clonotype. This sequence joins TRBV20-1 and TRBJ1-2; TRBD1 is a possible D gene (5 bases). Trimming shortened V by 3 bases and J by 8 bases, and 16 bases separated the two germline ends. Germline-derived CDR1 and CDR2 are DFQATT and SNEGSKA (reference sequence). The CDR3 sequence is 13 residues long. The DNA of the CDR3 is TGCAGTGCTAGTGGGACGGTTCTGGGCGGCTACACCTTC. As protein: CSASGTVLGGYTF.

DNA of the CDR3: TGCAGTGCTAGACCCAGGACAGTAGGGGAAAAACTGTTTTTT. The encoded protein is CSARPRTVGEKLFF. The rearrangement uses TRBV20-1 and TRBJ1-4, with D perhaps TRBD1 (6 bases). Deletions cut 2 bases from V and 8 bases from J, with 15 bases between. The CDR3 is made up of 14 amino acids. The germline V gene has CDR1 DFQATT and CDR2 SNEGSKA (reference sequence).

This clonotype was counted at least ten times. This rearrangement joins TRBV11-3 to TRBJ2-7; 7 bases line up with TRBD1. There are 14 residues in the CDR3. Germline V gives CDR1 SGHNT, CDR2 YENEEA. J lost 4 bases, V lost 5 bases, and 8 bases had no gene match. In nucleotides, the CDR3 is TGTGCCAGCAGCACCCGGACAGGTTTTTACGAGCAGTACTTC. This encodes CASSTRTGFYEQYF.

This clonotype was recorded many times. This sequence joins TRBV6-2 or TRBV6-3 and TRBJ1-2; D may be TRBD1 (6 bases). The V gene lost 5 bases and the J gene lost 8 bases, with 18 bases spanning the gap. Germline CDR1 and CDR2: MNHEY and SVGEGT. This CDR3 comprises 14 residues. The CDR3 DNA follows: TGTGCCAGCAGTCTGGGATTACAGGGTTTGGGCTACACCTTC. Protein product: CASSLGLQGLGYTF.

This clonotype was counted a few times. This chain joins TRBV6-5 and TRBJ1-4, with D possibly matching TRBD1 (5 bases). The CDR3 sequence is 16 residues long. With 4 bases removed from V and 7 bases from J, the gap between germline ends came to 19 bases. Per the germline V gene, CDR1 is MNHEY and CDR2 is SVGAGI. The CDR3 reads CASSLWAVGAGEKLFF. As DNA, the CDR3 is TGTGCCAGCAGTTTATGGGCGGTCGGGGCTGGTGAAAAACTGTTTTTT.

This clonotype occurred many times. CDR3 nucleotides: TGTGCCAGCAGCTCGACCGCGGGGGGCTATGGCTACACCTTC. This sequence encodes CASSSTAGGYGYTF. This chain links TRBV7-9 with TRBJ1-2; D is possibly TRBD1 (5 bases). The CDR3 has 14 amino acids. Between the trimmed V and J ends, which lost 4 bases and 4 bases, there was a span of 13 bases. From germline, CDR1 is SEHNR and CDR2 FQNEAQ (reference sequence).

This clonotype was counted many times. The gene calls are TRBV2 and TRBJ2-7, with D possibly TRBD1 on 5 matching bases. Germline CDR1 is SNHLY and CDR2 is FYNNEI. The CDR3 contains 13 residues. V shed 7 bases and J shed 0 bases, with 10 bases lying between them. CDR3 DNA sequence: TGTGCCAGCAAGGCAGGGTCCTCCTACGAGCAGTACTTC. It yields the protein CASKAGSSYEQYF.

This clonotype was observed many times. This sequence joins TRBV11-2 and TRBJ1-2, with unresolved D. This CDR3 has 15 residues. The germline V gene encodes CDR1 SGHAT and CDR2 FQNNGV. With 1 base removed from V and 4 bases from J, the gap between germline ends came to 13 bases. The CDR3, as DNA: TGTGCCAGCAGCTTAGGTCCGTTCCAGACCTATGGCTACACCTTC. Translated: CASSLGPFQTYGYTF.

Comment on this clonotype: A read error may produce the germline difference seen at one junction end. The chain uses TRBV10-3 and TRBJ2-3, with D hard to call. The CDR3 has 13 amino acids. CDR1 is ENHRY, CDR2 SYGVKD, per germline. As DNA, the CDR3 is TGTGCCACCAGTATAGGTGGGGCAGATACGCAGTATTTT. Protein product: CATSIGGADTQYF.

The V and J genes are TRBV12-3 or TRBV12-4 and TRBJ2-1, with 7 bases identical to TRBD2. Trimming removed 7 bases from V and 6 bases from J; junction bases left unmatched: 12. This CDR3 has 15 residues. This CDR3 is CASNVLAHKFNEQFF. In nucleotides, the CDR3 is TGTGCCAGCAACGTACTAGCGCACAAATTCAATGAGCAGTTCTTC.

This clonotype was detected once. The chain couples TRBV9 to TRBJ1-5; D is perhaps TRBD1 (6 bases). The CDR3 consists of 18 residues. Germline V gene sequence: CDR1 SGDLS, CDR2 YYNGEE. V was clipped by 0 bases and J by 7 bases, with 23 bases between them. CDR3 amino acids: CASSVEPVQGLGEQPQHF. CDR3 in DNA: TGTGCCAGCAGCGTAGAGCCCGTCCAGGGGCTGGGGGAGCAGCCCCAGCATTTT.